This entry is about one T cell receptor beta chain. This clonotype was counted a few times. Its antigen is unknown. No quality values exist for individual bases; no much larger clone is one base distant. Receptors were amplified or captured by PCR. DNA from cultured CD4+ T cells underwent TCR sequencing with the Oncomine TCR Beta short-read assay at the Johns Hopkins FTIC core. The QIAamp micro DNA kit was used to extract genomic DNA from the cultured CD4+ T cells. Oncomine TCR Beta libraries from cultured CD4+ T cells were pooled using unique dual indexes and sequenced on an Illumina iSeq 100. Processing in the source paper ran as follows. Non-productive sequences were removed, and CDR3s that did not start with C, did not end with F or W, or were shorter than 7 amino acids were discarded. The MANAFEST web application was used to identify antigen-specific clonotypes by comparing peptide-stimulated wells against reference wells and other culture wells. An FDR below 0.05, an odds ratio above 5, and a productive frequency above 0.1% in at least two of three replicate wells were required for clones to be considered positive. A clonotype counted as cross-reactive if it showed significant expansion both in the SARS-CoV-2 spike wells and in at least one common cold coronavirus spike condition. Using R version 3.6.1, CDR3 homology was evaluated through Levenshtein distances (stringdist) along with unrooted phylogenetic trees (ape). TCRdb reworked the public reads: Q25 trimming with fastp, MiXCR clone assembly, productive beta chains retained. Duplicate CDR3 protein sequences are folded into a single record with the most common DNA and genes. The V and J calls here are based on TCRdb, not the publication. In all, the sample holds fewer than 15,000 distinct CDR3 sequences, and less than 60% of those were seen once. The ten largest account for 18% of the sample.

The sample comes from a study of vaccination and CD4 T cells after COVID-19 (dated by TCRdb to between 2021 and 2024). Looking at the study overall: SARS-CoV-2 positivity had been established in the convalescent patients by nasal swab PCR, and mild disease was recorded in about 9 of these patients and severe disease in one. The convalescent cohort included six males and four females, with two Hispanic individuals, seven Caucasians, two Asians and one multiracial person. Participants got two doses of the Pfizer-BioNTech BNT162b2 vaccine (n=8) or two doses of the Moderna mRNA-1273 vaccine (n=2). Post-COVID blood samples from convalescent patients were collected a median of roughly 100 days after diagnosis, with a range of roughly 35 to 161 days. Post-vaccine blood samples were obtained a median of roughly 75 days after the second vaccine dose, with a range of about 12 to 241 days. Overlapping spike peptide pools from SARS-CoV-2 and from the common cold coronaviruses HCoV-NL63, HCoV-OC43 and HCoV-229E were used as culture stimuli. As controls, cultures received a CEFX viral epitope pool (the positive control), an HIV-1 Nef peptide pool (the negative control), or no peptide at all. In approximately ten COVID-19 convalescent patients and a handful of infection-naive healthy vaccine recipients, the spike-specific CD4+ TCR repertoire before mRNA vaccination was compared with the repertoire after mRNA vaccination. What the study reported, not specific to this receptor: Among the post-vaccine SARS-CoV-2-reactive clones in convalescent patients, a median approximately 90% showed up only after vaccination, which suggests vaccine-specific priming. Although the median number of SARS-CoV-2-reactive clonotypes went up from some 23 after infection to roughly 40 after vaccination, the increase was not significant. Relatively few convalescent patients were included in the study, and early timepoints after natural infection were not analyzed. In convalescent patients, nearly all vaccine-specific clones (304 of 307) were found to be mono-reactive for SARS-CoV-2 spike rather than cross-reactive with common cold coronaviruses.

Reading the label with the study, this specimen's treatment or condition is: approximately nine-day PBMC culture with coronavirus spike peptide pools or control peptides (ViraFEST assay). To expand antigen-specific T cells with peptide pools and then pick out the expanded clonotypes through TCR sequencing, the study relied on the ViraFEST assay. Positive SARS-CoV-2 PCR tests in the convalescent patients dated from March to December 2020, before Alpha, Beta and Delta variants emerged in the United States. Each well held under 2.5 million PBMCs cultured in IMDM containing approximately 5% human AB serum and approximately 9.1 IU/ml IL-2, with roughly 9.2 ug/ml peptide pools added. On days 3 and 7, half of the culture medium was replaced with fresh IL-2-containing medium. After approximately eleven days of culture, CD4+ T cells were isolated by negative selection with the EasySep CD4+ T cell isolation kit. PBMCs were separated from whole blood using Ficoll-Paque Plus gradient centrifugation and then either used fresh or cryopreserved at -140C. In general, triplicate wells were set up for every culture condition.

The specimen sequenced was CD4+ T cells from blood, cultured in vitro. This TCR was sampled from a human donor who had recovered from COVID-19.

The CDR3 reads as follows: CASSPTWGETQYF. DNA sequence: TGTGCCAGCAGTCCTACGTGGGGGGAGACCCAGTACTTC. The V and J genes are TRBV11-3 and TRBJ2-5; the D gene is perhaps TRBD1 or TRBD2, each of them matching over 5 bases. For CDR1 and CDR2, the germline V gene lists SGHNT and YENEEA. Trimming removed 6 bases from V and 5 bases from J, leaving 13 bases between the germline ends. Counted from cysteine to phenylalanine, this CDR3 has 13 amino acids. Only the CDR3 part of the read is kept: 39 bases, read in frame from the first base. Reference TRBV11-3 and TRBJ2-5 genes cover what lies past the CDR3, so the full variable domain is EAGVVQSPRYKIIEKKQPVAFWCNPISGHNTLYWYLQNLGQGPELLIRYENEEAVDDSQLPKDRFSAERLKGVDSTLKIQPAELGDSAVYLCASSPTWGETQYFGPGTRLLVL.